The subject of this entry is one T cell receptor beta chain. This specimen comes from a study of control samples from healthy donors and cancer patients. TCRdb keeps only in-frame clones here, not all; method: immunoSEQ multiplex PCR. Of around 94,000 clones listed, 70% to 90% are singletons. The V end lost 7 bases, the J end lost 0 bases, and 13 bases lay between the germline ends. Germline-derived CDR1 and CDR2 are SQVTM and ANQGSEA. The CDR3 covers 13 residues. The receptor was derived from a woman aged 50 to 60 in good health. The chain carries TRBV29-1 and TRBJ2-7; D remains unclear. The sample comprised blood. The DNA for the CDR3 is TGCAGCGCCCACCTGTCGGGCTCCTACGAGCAGTACTTC. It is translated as CSAHLSGSYEQYF.